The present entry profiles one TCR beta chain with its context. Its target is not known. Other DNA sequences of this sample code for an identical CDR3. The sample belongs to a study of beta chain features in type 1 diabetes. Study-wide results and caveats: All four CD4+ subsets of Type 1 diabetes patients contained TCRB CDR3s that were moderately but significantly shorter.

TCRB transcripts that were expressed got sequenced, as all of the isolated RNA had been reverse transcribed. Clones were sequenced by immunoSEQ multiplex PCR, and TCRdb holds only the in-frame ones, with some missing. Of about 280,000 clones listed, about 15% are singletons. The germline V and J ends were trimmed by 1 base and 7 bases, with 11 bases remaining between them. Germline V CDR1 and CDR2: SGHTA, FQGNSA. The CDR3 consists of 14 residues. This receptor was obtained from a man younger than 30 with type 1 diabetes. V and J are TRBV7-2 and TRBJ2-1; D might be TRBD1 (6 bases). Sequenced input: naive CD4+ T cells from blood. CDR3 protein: CASSLGQGRNEQFF. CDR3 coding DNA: TGTGCCAGCAGCTTAGGGCAGGGGCGAAATGAGCAGTTCTTC.